Listed here is a single T cell receptor (beta chain). This sample stems from a study of blood T cell repertoires in COVID-19. Looking at the study overall: Material from acute and convalescent COVID-19 was sourced from the United States, Italy and Spain.

Original processing notes: Estimated nucleated cell counts came from reference gene primer amplification. TCRdb's copy holds only in-frame clones and misses some; the assay was immunoSEQ multiplex PCR. V and J calls and clone size are given by that table; D and trimming were obtained from the DNA. The sample yields approximately 350,000 clones, less than 90% seen once. This CDR3 region has 13 residues. Germline loops: CDR1 PRHDT, CDR2 FYEKMQ (reference sequence). V was clipped by 1 base and J by 3 bases, with 6 bases between them. Input material: peripheral blood. J is TRBJ1-1 and V is TRBV13; no reliable D call. The sequence came from a woman in her sixties with COVID-19, enrolled during active disease. This CDR3 is CASSLARDTEAFF. CDR3 coding DNA: TGTGCCAGCAGCTTAGCACGCGACACTGAAGCTTTCTTT.